This record concerns one TCR beta chain sequence. This sample is drawn from a study of blood T cell repertoires in COVID-19. Looking at the study overall: There were acute and convalescent COVID-19 samples, and they came from the United States, Italy and Spain. The analysed material was cDNA or gDNA that came from T cells, B-cell-depleted T cells, or PBMCs.

The CDR3 length is 11 residues. Trimming cost V 2 bases and J 9 bases, with 6 bases left between them. Germline lookup yields CDR1 MNHNS and CDR2 SASEGT. The protocol was immunoSEQ multiplex PCR, while the TCRdb copy is restricted to in-frame clones and leaves out a portion. The sample includes around 300,000 clones, 83% of them seen just once. The receptor's source is a man aged 25-45 years with active or convalescent COVID-19. The rearrangement links TRBV6-1 to TRBJ2-3; D remains unclear. Source material: peripheral blood. The CDR3 DNA follows: TGTGCCAGCAGTGAATACGGGACGCAGTATTTT. The encoded protein is CASSEYGTQYF.